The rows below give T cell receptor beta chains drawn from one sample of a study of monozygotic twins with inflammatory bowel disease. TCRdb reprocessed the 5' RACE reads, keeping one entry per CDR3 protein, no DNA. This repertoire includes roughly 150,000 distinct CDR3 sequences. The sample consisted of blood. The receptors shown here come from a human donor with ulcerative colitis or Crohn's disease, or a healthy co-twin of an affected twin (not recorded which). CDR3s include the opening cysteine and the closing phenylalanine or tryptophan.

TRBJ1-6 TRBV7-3 CASRSGTGGSPLHF
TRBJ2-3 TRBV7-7 CASSFGLAGDDTQYF
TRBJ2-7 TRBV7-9 CASSQPGLARFEQYF
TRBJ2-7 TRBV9 CASSVGEQGSEQYF
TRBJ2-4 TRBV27 CASSLLGTGGPGNIQYF
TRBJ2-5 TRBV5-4 CASSSLARLETQYF
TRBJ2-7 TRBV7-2 CASSLAGTVNYEQYF
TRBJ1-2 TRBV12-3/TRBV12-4 CASSREQGIHGYTF
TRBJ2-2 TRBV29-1 CSVGRSTGELFF
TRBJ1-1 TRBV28 CASSGPLNTEAFF
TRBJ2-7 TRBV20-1 CSAGLAGVHEQYF
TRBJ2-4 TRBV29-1 CSVKLLSTKNIQYF
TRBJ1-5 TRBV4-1 CASSHGSGQGNGQPQHF
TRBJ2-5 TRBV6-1 CASSRTDRAQETQYF
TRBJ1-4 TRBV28 CASIEAGQDNEKLFF
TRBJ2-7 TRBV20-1 CSAKLAGGWEQYF
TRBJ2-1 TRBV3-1 CASSPRTSGNLLYNEQFF
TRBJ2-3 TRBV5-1 CASSLRQGYTDTQYF
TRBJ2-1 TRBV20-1 CSARGGRISYNEQFF
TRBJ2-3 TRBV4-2 CASSQAPLAGGTDTQYF
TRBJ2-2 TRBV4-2 CASSQVSPAGELFF
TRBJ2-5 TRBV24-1 CATSDPGQGRETQYF
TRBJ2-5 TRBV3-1 CASSQMAASQETQYF
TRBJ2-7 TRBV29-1 CSVTGLRSYEQYF
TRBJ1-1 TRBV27 CASSLPGVTEAFF
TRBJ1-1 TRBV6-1 CASSDGQFLMNTEAFF
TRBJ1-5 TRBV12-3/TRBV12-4 CASSAGQYQPQHF
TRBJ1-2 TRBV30 CAWSVQAGFGYTF
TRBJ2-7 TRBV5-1 CASPSIWEYEQYF
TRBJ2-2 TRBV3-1 CASSPGLATTGELFF